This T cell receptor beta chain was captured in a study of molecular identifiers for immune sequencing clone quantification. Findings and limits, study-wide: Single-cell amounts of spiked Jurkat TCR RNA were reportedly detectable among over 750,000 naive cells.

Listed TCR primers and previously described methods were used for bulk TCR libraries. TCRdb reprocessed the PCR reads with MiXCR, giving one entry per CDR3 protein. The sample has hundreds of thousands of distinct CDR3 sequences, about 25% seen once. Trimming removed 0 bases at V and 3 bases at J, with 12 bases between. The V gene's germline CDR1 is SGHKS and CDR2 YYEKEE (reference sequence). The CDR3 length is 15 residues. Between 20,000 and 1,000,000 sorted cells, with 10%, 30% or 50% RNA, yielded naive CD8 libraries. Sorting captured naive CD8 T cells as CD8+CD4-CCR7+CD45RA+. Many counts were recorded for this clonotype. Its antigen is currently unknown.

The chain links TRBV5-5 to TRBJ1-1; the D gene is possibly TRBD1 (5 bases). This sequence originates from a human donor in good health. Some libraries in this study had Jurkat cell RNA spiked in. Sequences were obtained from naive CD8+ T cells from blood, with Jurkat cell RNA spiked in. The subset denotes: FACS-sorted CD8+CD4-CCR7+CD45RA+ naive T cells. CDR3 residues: CASSLVPGDYTEAFF. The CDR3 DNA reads TGTGCCAGCAGCTTGGTTCCGGGGGACTACACTGAAGCTTTCTTT.